These 9 T cell receptor beta chains originate from one sample sequenced in a study of blood T cell repertoires in COVID-19. The repertoire was sequenced with immunoSEQ multiplex PCR; TCRdb's copy has only in-frame clones and lacks some. The table lists approximately 170,000 clones, 65% to 85% of them singletons. Specimen: peripheral blood. The origin of the receptors is a human donor with acute or convalescent COVID-19. The donor label of this sample is uncertain.

This chain connects TRBV28 to TRBJ1-4; D ambiguous. The V gene lost 3 bases and the J gene lost 8 bases, with 19 bases spanning the gap. CDR1 is MDHEN, CDR2 SYDVKM, per germline. The CDR3 has 16 amino acids. Here the CDR3 DNA reads TGTGCCAGCAGTTTGGCGGGTTGGCAGGAGGGCGAAAAACTGTTTTTT. This encodes CASSLAGWQEGEKLFF.

This sequence joins TRBV5-1 and TRBJ1-1; D unclear. Trimming left V 4 bases short and J 4 bases short, with 14 bases between. The CDR3 runs 14 residues. The V gene's germline CDR1 is SGHRS and CDR2 YFSETQ. CDR3 bases: TGCGCCAGCAGCCCCTACACCTGGAGCACTGAAGCTTTCTTT. The encoded protein is CASSPYTWSTEAFF.

This clone was counted a few times. The rearrangement links TRBV10-3 to TRBJ2-7; TRBD2 might be the D (6 bases). The CDR3 is 14 residues long. The germline gives CDR1 ENHRY, CDR2 SYGVKD. Trimming took 3 bases from V and 3 from J, leaving 12 bases between them. This CDR3 reads CAISEEGTVYEQYF. CDR3 nucleotide sequence: TGTGCCATCAGTGAAGAGGGGACTGTCTACGAGCAGTACTTC.

V and J are TRBV6-4 and TRBJ2-1; unclear D gene. The CDR3 has 13 amino acids. Germline values: CDR1 MRHNA, CDR2 SNTAGT. Trimming shortened V by 2 bases and J by 8 bases, and 10 bases separated the two germline ends. The CDR3 protein is CASSDDPEDEQFF. The CDR3 DNA follows: TGTGCCAGCAGTGACGACCCTGAGGATGAGCAGTTCTTC.

This clone appeared a single time. The rearrangement joins TRBV4-1 to TRBJ2-2; 7 bases are a match to TRBD2. With V trimmed by 1 base and J by 4 bases, 9 bases remained unmatched. The CDR3 has 17 residues. Germline CDR1 is MGHRA and CDR2 is YSYEKL. The CDR3 DNA sequence: TGCGCCAGCAGCCAAGTTCGTCTAGCGGCCGCCACCGGGGAGCTGTTTTTT. This codes for CASSQVRLAAATGELFF.

V and J are TRBV18 and TRBJ1-1, with 9 bases lining up with TRBD1. Per germline, CDR1 KGHSH and CDR2 LQKENI. This CDR3 region has 14 residues. Trimming took 3 bases from V and 6 from J; bases not matched to a gene: 5. The CDR3 nucleotides read TGTGCCAGCTCACCGGACAGGGGCTCGGCTGAAGCTTTCTTT. It yields the protein CASSPDRGSAEAFF.

The CDR3 DNA reads TGCAGACCAGCGGGGAATGAGCAGTTCTTC. Its translation is CRPAGNEQFF. This rearrangement joins TRBV20-1 to TRBJ2-1; 7 nucleotides match TRBD2. This CDR3 comprises 10 residues. Germline V CDR1 and CDR2: DFQATT, SNEGSKA (reference sequence).

This clone occurred once. V is TRBV18 and J is TRBJ2-7, with 9 bases lining up with TRBD1. This CDR3 is 14 amino acids long. J lost 5 bases, V lost 6 bases, and 8 bases had no gene match. Germline loops: CDR1 KGHSH, CDR2 LQKENI. CDR3 DNA: TGTGCCAGCTCTCCCGGGACAGGGATTAACGAGCAGTACTTC. It translates to CASSPGTGINEQYF.

The CDR3 is CSVEGTSGGDTQYF. CDR3 sequence (DNA): TGCAGCGTTGAAGGGACTAGCGGCGGGGATACGCAGTATTTT. J is TRBJ2-3 and V is TRBV29-1; the match to TRBD2 covers 10 bases. Trimming cost V 1 base and J 6 bases; bases outside gene matches: 4. Germline V gene data show CDR1 as SQVTM and CDR2 as ANQGSEA. The CDR3 is 14 amino acids.